This T cell receptor beta chain was identified during a study of human T cells and chemical hapten exposure (dated by TCRdb to the early 2020s). The study in broad terms: For sensitization, 2% DPC in acetone was applied to a roughly 2 cm by roughly 2 cm area of upper inner arm skin. About 28 alopecia patients gave blood for TCR sequencing at one to four time points (pre-sensitization, 2, 6 and 24 weeks). This study followed changes in the peripheral blood TCR repertoire in vivo during primary and secondary sensitization of alopecia patients to the hapten diphenylcyclopropenone (DPC). Patients additionally received weekly therapeutic DPC doses to the scalp throughout the approximately 24-week study period. Blood samples were taken from patients before sensitization (week 0) and at 2, 6 and about 24 weeks after DPC sensitization. The mostly female patient cohort included alopecia areata with under or over 50% scalp involvement, alopecia totalis and alopecia universalis. The libraries were sequenced as a pool, and the TCR yield per sample differed mostly because of small variations in library volumes within the pool. Patch testing was done on the upper back using Finn chambers containing 0.01% DPC, and results were scored after 6 days according to International Contact Dermatitis Research Group standards.

Library generation was performed with RACE. Sequencing instrument: NextSeq 500. During library preparation, unique molecular identifiers were attached to individual cDNA molecules so that TCRs could be counted quantitatively and reproducibly. For every blood RNA sample, sequencing covered both the TCR alpha and TCR beta chains. The original methods were these. A median of roughly 100,000 TCRs per sample was observed, with a range of roughly 23,224 to 750,000. The Decombinator software suite was used to annotate the V, J and CDR3 of the TCR reads. Every sample was subsampled to the same number of TCRs (28,000) for the PS versus PT1 abundance plots. Expanded TCRs were defined as absent before sensitization and observed at least eight times at the 2-week time point. TCRdb applied fastp at Q25 and MiXCR to the public reads, then kept only in-frame beta chains. A single entry per CDR3 protein holds the most common genes and DNA from its merged rows. The authors' filters were not applied to this entry. The sample profile shows more than 95,000 distinct CDR3 sequences; less than 40% of them were found once. The ten largest clonotypes hold around 2.8% of the sample.

This clonotype was observed once. It has no known antigen specificity. Base qualities are not at hand, and no much larger clone is one base apart. From a lookup of the germline V gene, CDR1 and CDR2 are SGHRS and YFSETQ. V is reduced by 4 bases and J by 2 bases, leaving a spacing of 13 bases between them. Its CDR3 holds 14 amino acids, cysteine through phenylalanine. Just the 42-base CDR3 DNA is kept, in frame starting at base 1. The research as a whole found: After repeated subsampling, changes were observed in the strength of the expansion versus patch-test correlation and in the threshold at which the correlation became significant. Patch test score was positively correlated with the number of PT1 expanded TCRs, with significance at thresholds 8, 16 and 32 but not at 4. DPC sensitization did not change how many TCRs were above 1 in 1000 frequency, and no evidence was found of alterations in global repertoire structure. Compared with pre-sensitization or healthy control sets, expanded TCRs formed significantly more large CDR3 similarity clusters, which is consistent with antigen-driven responses. Alopecia, a presumed autoimmune disease, was present in all patients, so the immune response of the patients might differ from that of healthy individuals.

Interpreted using the paper, the time point label stands for: patch test 3, about 24 weeks after DPC sensitization. The treatment or condition label, read with the paper, signifies: therapeutic diphenylcyclopropenone sensitization with weekly scalp DPC. At each patch-test visit, blood was drawn before the patch test was applied. Patients were considered eligible if aged 18 to 70, diagnosed with alopecia and deemed suitable for DPC therapy, and patients were excluded if pregnant. Total RNA was extracted from unfractionated whole blood that had been collected in Tempus Blood RNA tubes. Rearrangement joined TRBV5-1 to TRBJ2-7; a tentative D match to TRBD2 spans 5 bases. The sequence was obtained from a man aged 40-49 years with alopecia areata. Some clones in this sample may be carry-over from other donors' samples. This specimen was whole blood, taken in connection with sensitization to the hapten diphenylcyclopropenone (DPC). The CDR3: CASSTDYRPYEQYF. The DNA reads as follows: TGCGCCAGCAGCACAGACTATCGACCCTACGAGCAGTACTTC.